Each of the 24 T cell receptor beta chains below was sequenced from the same sample in a study of blood T cell repertoires in COVID-19. Method: immunoSEQ multiplex PCR; TCRdb's copy keeps in-frame clones and lacks some. The repertoire has approximately 110,000 clones, approximately 86% of them found once; the top ten carry nearly 0.9%. Sample: peripheral blood. Receptor source: a woman aged 45-65 years with active or convalescent COVID-19.

CDR3 coding DNA: TGTGCCAGTAGTATCGGGGGGACCCAGTACTTC. This translates into CASSIGGTQYF. V and J are TRBV19 and TRBJ2-5; TRBD2 is a possible D gene (6 bases). The CDR3 runs to 11 residues. The germline gives CDR1 LNHDA, CDR2 SQIVND (reference sequence). Trimming stripped 3 bases from V and 7 bases from J, with 6 bases between. The full variable domain, its missing parts supplied by reference TRBV19 and TRBJ2-5, is DGGITQSPKYLFRKEGQNVTLSCEQNLNHDAMYWYRQDPGQGLRLIYYSQIVNDFQKGDIAEGYSVSREKKESFPLTVTSAQKNPTAFYLCASSIGGTQYFGPGTRLLVL.

The rearrangement links TRBV7-6 to TRBJ2-7; a weak D match, TRBD1 (6 bases). CDR1 is SGHVS and CDR2 is FNYEAQ in the germline V gene. Trimming removed 5 bases from V and 3 bases from J, with 20 bases in between. This CDR3 is 16 amino acids long. In DNA form, the CDR3 reads TGTGCCAGCAGCGCAGGCTTCCGGGACACACGCTACGAGCAGTACTTC. It translates to CASSAGFRDTRYEQYF.

The chain recombines TRBV5-1 with TRBJ2-3; tentatively, D is TRBD2 (5 bases). With 7 bases removed from V and 1 base from J, the gap between germline ends came to 16 bases. Germline lookup yields CDR1 SGHRS and CDR2 YFSETQ. The CDR3 sequence is 15 residues long. The CDR3 DNA reads TGCGCCAGCTGCAGAGAGGGCTGGCGCACAGATACGCAGTATTTT. Protein sequence: CASCREGWRTDTQYF.

The rearrangement links TRBV28 to TRBJ2-5; 8 bases fit TRBD2. The CDR3 contains 14 residues. Losses at the gene ends were 5 bases for V and 5 bases for J; bases not matched to a gene: 7. Per germline, CDR1 MDHEN and CDR2 SYDVKM. CDR3 sequence (DNA): TGTGCCAGCAGTAACCCGGGGGGGGTTGAGACCCAGTACTTC. This gives the protein CASSNPGGVETQYF.

The chain links TRBV18 to TRBJ2-5; 13 nucleotides line up with TRBD2. There are 17 residues in the CDR3. Trimming took 1 base from V and 2 from J; bases not matched to a gene: 4. CDR1 and CDR2 from the germline V gene are KGHSH and LQKENI. CDR3 region: CASSPQRLAGGQETQYF. CDR3 in DNA: TGTGCCAGCTCACCACAAAGACTAGCGGGGGGTCAAGAGACCCAGTACTTC. Full variable domain (rest looked up from reference TRBV18 and TRBJ2-5): NAGVMQNPRHLVRRRGQEARLRCSPMKGHSHVYWYRQLPEEGLKFMVYLQKENIIDESGMPKERFSAEFPKEGPSILRIQQVVRGDSAAYFCASSPQRLAGGQETQYFGPGTRLLVL.

The CDR3 DNA sequence: TGCGCCAGCAGGAGGCTTAGCGGGAGGGCGCAAGAGACCCAGTACTTC. It encodes CASRRLSGRAQETQYF. The gene calls are TRBV4-1 and TRBJ2-5; TRBD2 aligns across 11 bases. V was clipped by 6 bases and J by 2 bases; unmatched bases: 8. This CDR3 contains 16 residues. CDR1 and CDR2 (germline): MGHRA, YSYEKL.

This chain uses TRBV7-2 with TRBJ2-2; 9 positions match TRBD2. With 8 bases clipped from V and 5 bases from J, the junction kept 9 bases outside the gene matches. The CDR3 length is 15 residues. Germline assignment: CDR1 SGHTA and CDR2 FQGNSA. The chain's CDR3 is CASPTSGLTTGELFF. CDR3 bases: TGTGCCAGCCCCACTAGCGGGTTAACGACCGGGGAGCTGTTTTTT.

The chain combines TRBV7-9 with TRBJ1-2; possible D gene TRBD1, 6 bases. This CDR3 spans 13 amino acids. V lost 3 bases and J lost 5, with 10 bases in between. CDR1 is SEHNR and CDR2 is FQNEAQ in the germline V gene (reference sequence). Here the CDR3 reads CASSFPGQYGYTF. DNA of the CDR3: TGTGCCAGCAGCTTCCCTGGACAGTATGGCTACACCTTC.

This sequence joins TRBV4-2 and TRBJ2-7, with TRBD2 identical over 10 bases. This CDR3 spans 18 amino acids. J gave up 2 bases and V 0 bases, and 10 bases lay outside the gene matches. CDR1 LGHNA and CDR2 YNFKEQ come from the germline V gene. The CDR3 region is CASSQERLAGGPAYEQYF. CDR3 in DNA: TGTGCCAGCAGCCAAGAGCGATTAGCGGGAGGTCCTGCCTACGAGCAGTACTTC.

This chain uses TRBV30 with TRBJ1-1; TRBD1 is a possible D gene (5 bases). Germline CDR1 is GTSNPN and CDR2 is SVGIG (reference sequence). V was trimmed by 0 bases and J by 4 bases, leaving 9 bases between them. This CDR3 has 13 residues. In DNA, the CDR3 is TGTGCCTGGAGTGTAGGGCAGGGCACTGAAGCTTTCTTT. This codes for CAWSVGQGTEAFF.

This rearrangement joins TRBV7-2 to TRBJ2-3, with D tentatively TRBD1 (6 bases). Per the germline V gene, CDR1 is SGHTA and CDR2 is FQGNSA. The CDR3 loop spans 15 amino acids. V was shortened by 4 bases and J by 3 bases, with 14 bases between the two germline ends. CDR3 loop: CASSSMTGGTDTQYF. The DNA of the CDR3 is TGTGCCAGCAGCTCTATGACAGGCGGTACAGATACGCAGTATTTT.

The chain combines TRBV4-2 with TRBJ2-5; 9 bases are a match to TRBD2. This CDR3 has 15 residues. With V trimmed by 1 base and J by 2 bases, 2 bases remained unmatched. Germline V CDR1 and CDR2: LGHNA, YNFKEQ. The CDR3 spells CASSQGTSEQETQYF. As DNA, the CDR3 is TGTGCCAGCAGCCAAGGGACTAGCGAACAAGAGACCCAGTACTTC.

In this sample, this clone turned up once. The rearrangement links TRBV6-2 or TRBV6-3 to TRBJ2-5; 9 positions agree with TRBD1. Trimming removed 5 bases from V and 4 bases from J; junction bases left unmatched: 11. The CDR3 length is 16 residues. The germline V gene encodes CDR1 MNHEY and CDR2 SVGEGT. The CDR3 reads CASSAKTGGVAETQYF. The CDR3 region has the DNA TGTGCCAGCAGTGCGAAGACAGGGGGGGTGGCAGAGACCCAGTACTTC.

V and J are TRBV19 and TRBJ1-5; the D gene is possibly TRBD1 (6 bases). This CDR3 has 16 residues. Looked up from germline, CDR1 is LNHDA and CDR2 is SQIVND (reference sequence). Trimming took off 5 bases at V and 2 bases at J, with 16 bases between the two ends. The CDR3 DNA reads as TGTGCCAGTAGTTACCAGGGGATGGGGGGCAATCAGCCCCAGCATTTT. It is translated as CASSYQGMGGNQPQHF.

The chain combines TRBV27 with TRBJ2-1; 7 bases match TRBD2. With V trimmed by 6 bases and J by 2 bases, 1 base remained unmatched. CDR1 is MNHEY, CDR2 SMNVEV, per germline (reference sequence). The CDR3 sequence is 13 residues long. The CDR3 DNA reads TGTGCCAGCAGGGCGGGGGCCTACAATGAGCAGTTCTTC. Encoded protein: CASRAGAYNEQFF.

The V and J genes are TRBV6-6 and TRBJ1-6; maybe TRBD1 (5 bases). Trimming took 5 bases from V and 6 from J, leaving 14 bases between them. Germline values: CDR1 MNHNY, CDR2 SVGAGI (reference sequence). CDR3 length equals 15 residues. The CDR3 is CASSTPREGNSPLHF. The CDR3 DNA reads TGTGCCAGCAGTACCCCCAGGGAGGGTAATTCACCCCTCCACTTT.

The chain carries TRBV23-1 and TRBJ2-1; 11 positions match TRBD1. TRBV23-1 is an ORF, with its function uncertain. V lost 7 bases, J lost 4 bases, and 6 bases stayed unmatched. CDR3 length: 15 amino acids. CDR3 bases: TGCGCCAGCACCACGGGACAGGGGGGTTACAATGAGCAGTTCTTC. Protein product: CASTTGQGGYNEQFF.

The chain uses TRBV11-2 and TRBJ2-7; a weak D match, TRBD1 (6 bases). The germline gives CDR1 SGHAT, CDR2 FQNNGV. This CDR3 comprises 12 residues. The V and J ends lost 5 bases and 5 bases respectively, with 10 bases between them. The CDR3 loop reads CASSPRQDEQYF. CDR3 nucleotide sequence: TGTGCCAGCAGCCCTCGACAGGACGAGCAGTACTTC.

The V gene is TRBV5-6, the J gene TRBJ1-4; the match to TRBD1 covers 7 bases. This CDR3 has 14 amino acids. The V gene end was trimmed by 4 bases and the J gene end by 7 bases; junction bases not matched to a gene: 7. Germline values: CDR1 SGHDT, CDR2 YYEEEE. The CDR3 sequence is CASSKTGMGEKLFF. CDR3 coding DNA: TGTGCCAGCAGCAAGACAGGGATGGGTGAAAAACTGTTTTTT.

The chain is built from TRBV28 and TRBJ2-6; D gene ambiguous. From germline, CDR1 is MDHEN and CDR2 SYDVKM. V dropped 2 bases and J dropped 4 bases, with 9 bases sitting between them. This CDR3 comprises 15 residues. This CDR3 is CASSLPDTGANVLTF. DNA of the CDR3: TGTGCCAGCAGTTTACCAGATACAGGGGCCAACGTCCTGACTTTC.

The V call is TRBV6-1, the J call TRBJ1-5, with D perhaps TRBD1 (6 bases). Germline values: CDR1 MNHNS, CDR2 SASEGT. The ends were cut back, 2 bases at V and 2 bases at J, with 16 bases in the middle. This CDR3 has 17 residues. CDR3 amino acids: CASSERGFWYGNQPQHF. The DNA for the CDR3 is TGTGCCAGCAGTGAAAGGGGGTTCTGGTACGGCAATCAGCCCCAGCATTTT.

CDR3: CASSRVRSDGEKLFF. The CDR3 DNA reads as TGCGCCAGCAGCCGGGTGAGGTCGGATGGGGAAAAACTGTTTTTT. This chain joins TRBV4-1 and TRBJ1-4; D gene unclear. Between the trimmed V and J ends, which lost 4 bases and 8 bases, there was a span of 17 bases. Germline CDR1 and CDR2: MGHRA and YSYEKL. The CDR3 has 15 residues.

The chain combines TRBV29-1 with TRBJ1-2; D perhaps matches TRBD1 (5 bases). Germline CDR1 reads SQVTM; CDR2 reads ANQGSEA. The V end was cut by 3 bases, the J end by 3 bases, with 11 bases between. The CDR3 runs to 13 residues. The CDR3 coding sequence is TGCAGCGTTGACAGGGAAGGGTACTATGGCTACACCTTC. It specifies CSVDREGYYGYTF. Full variable domain (missing parts from reference TRBV29-1 and TRBJ1-2): SAVISQKPSRDICQRGTSLTIQCQVDSQVTMMFWYRQQPGQSLTLIATANQGSEATYESGFVIDKFPISRPNLTFSTLTVSNMSPEDSSIYLCSVDREGYYGYTFGSGTRLTVV.

This clone turned up a few times. The chain combines TRBV3-1 (or the pseudogene TRBV3-2) with TRBJ1-1; D unclear. The CDR3 runs 14 residues. Trimming stripped 7 bases from V and 1 base from J, with 13 bases between. The germline V gene encodes CDR1 LGHDT and CDR2 YNNKEL (reference sequence). The CDR3 coding sequence is TGTGCCAGCACCCTGGGAGATAAGAACACTGAAGCTTTCTTT. This gives the protein CASTLGDKNTEAFF.